This record covers a single T cell receptor (beta chain). The antigen remains unidentified. Produced via immunoSEQ multiplex PCR; TCRdb's table is partial and in-frame only. Here the sample spans tens of thousands of clones, 86% being singletons. This specimen comes from a study of radiotherapy plus CTLA-4 blockade in lung cancer. In the study overall: Among all patients, approximately 17% showed objective responses, while about 31% had disease control.

Germline CDR1 reads SGDLS; CDR2 reads YYNGEE. Unmatched junction bases numbered 6, after V lost 4 bases and J lost 3 bases. This CDR3 region has 15 residues. Study-wide results and caveats: After treatment with radiotherapy plus ipilimumab, TCR clones that came from the tumor expanded in blood.

The study gave focal radiation plus ipilimumab CTLA-4 blockade to patients with chemo-refractory metastatic non-small-cell lung cancer. The sample consisted of peripheral blood, taken from a patient treated with radiotherapy plus ipilimumab. The source is a human donor with non-small cell lung cancer who had a partial response to radiotherapy plus ipilimumab. The genes are TRBV9 and TRBJ1-4, with 7 positions matching TRBD1. The CDR3 DNA follows: TGTGCCAGCAGCATCGGACAGGCACCTAATGAAAAACTGTTTTTT. This gives the protein CASSIGQAPNEKLFF.